This T cell receptor beta chain was profiled in a study of Graves' ophthalmopathy and Graves' hyperthyroidism. Other autoimmune diseases, uncontrolled infections, pregnancy or lactation excluded patients from enrollment. Germline V lookup: CDR1 WSHSY, CDR2 SAAADI. The CDR3 is 16 amino acids. Trimming removed 4 bases at V and 2 bases at J, with 17 bases between. RNA served as the template for amplifying TCR beta CDR3 regions. The library came from an HTBI-primed first-round RT-PCR and a second-round multiplex PCR. TCRdb recomputed calls from the multiplex PCR reads with MiXCR, one row per CDR3 protein. The data show approximately 1.2 million distinct CDR3 sequences, 35% to 40% seen once.

Input material: peripheral blood or thyroid tissue (not recorded which). The chain recombines TRBV10-2 with TRBJ2-5; TRBD1 might be the D (8 bases). This sequence was found in an adult man with Graves' hyperthyroidism. The CDR3 coding sequence is TGCGCCAGCAGTGGCACAGGGGGAGGGTTTCAAGAGACCCAGTACTTC. This sequence encodes CASSGTGGGFQETQYF.